The 28 T cell receptor beta chains reported below all come from one sample, sequenced in a study of shared clonotypes between healthy human individuals. Selected positively for CCR7 and CD45RO-negative, naive CD8 cells excluded terminally differentiated effector memory CD45RA+ cells. Measured with immunoSEQ multiplex PCR; TCRdb has only the in-frame clones, and not every one. The table lists just over 2,000,000 clones, approximately 95% of them singletons. The specimen was naive CD8+ T cells sorted from blood. These receptors all come from a man aged 18 to 30 in good health.

This chain joins TRBV5-1 and TRBJ1-1; a weak D match, TRBD1 (6 bases). Trimming stripped 5 bases from V and 6 bases from J, with 14 bases between. Per germline, CDR1 SGHRS and CDR2 YFSETQ. The CDR3 has 13 residues. The CDR3 DNA reads TGCGCCAGCAGACTCACAGGGTCTCCTGAAGCTTTCTTT. Its protein is CASRLTGSPEAFF.

This rearrangement joins TRBV4-1 to TRBJ2-3; 14 bases line up with TRBD2. Germline-derived CDR1 and CDR2 are MGHRA and YSYEKL. Unmatched junction bases numbered 14, after V lost 4 bases and J lost 5 bases. The CDR3 covers 19 residues. The CDR3 DNA sequence: TGCGCCAGCAGCCTATTGACTAGCGGGGGGGCAACCGTAGGAGATACGCAGTATTTT. Protein: CASSLLTSGGATVGDTQYF.

The chain uses TRBV7-9 and TRBJ2-3, with 7 bases identical to TRBD2. The CDR3 has 16 amino acids. J lost 2 bases, V lost 5 bases, and 10 bases had no gene match. Germline CDR1 SEHNR, CDR2 FQNEAQ (reference sequence). CDR3 amino acids: CASSETQAGYTDTQYF. The CDR3 nucleotides are TGTGCCAGCAGCGAAACTCAAGCGGGGTACACAGATACGCAGTATTTT.

This rearrangement joins TRBV9 to TRBJ2-5, with 7 bases aligning to TRBD2. CDR1 is SGDLS and CDR2 is YYNGEE in the germline V gene. CDR3 length equals 15 residues. Trimming took 3 bases from V and 2 from J; bases not matched to a gene: 7. The CDR3: CASSETGGLQETQYF. In nucleotides, the CDR3 is TGTGCCAGCAGCGAGACGGGGGGACTACAAGAGACCCAGTACTTC.

Concerning this clone: Additional DNA sequences in this sample encode the identical CDR3. This chain connects TRBV5-4 to TRBJ2-7; 7 bases match TRBD1. The CDR3 sequence is 14 residues long. The V and J ends lost 3 bases and 3 bases, in that order; junction bases with no gene match: 6. Germline V lookup: CDR1 SGHNT, CDR2 YYREEE (reference sequence). The CDR3 region is CASSWDRGDYEQYF. CDR3 nucleotides: TGTGCCAGCAGCTGGGACAGAGGGGACTACGAGCAGTACTTC.

The rearrangement uses TRBV5-6 and TRBJ1-2; TRBD1 matches 8 bases. With 4 bases clipped from V and 3 bases from J, the junction kept 5 bases outside the gene matches. The CDR3 has 14 amino acids. Looked up from germline, CDR1 is SGHDT and CDR2 is YYEEEE. The CDR3 sequence is CASSPETGDYGYTF. In DNA form, the CDR3 reads TGTGCCAGCAGCCCCGAGACAGGGGACTATGGCTACACCTTC.

The chain has TRBV27 and TRBJ2-7; D is perhaps TRBD1 (6 bases). Germline assignment: CDR1 MNHEY and CDR2 SMNVEV (reference sequence). The CDR3 contains 13 residues. V was trimmed by 6 bases and J by 5 bases, leaving 14 bases between them. Written as DNA, the CDR3 is TGTGCCAGCAGGACAACAGGGATCCACGAGCAGTACTTC. It yields the protein CASRTTGIHEQYF.

V gene TRBV7-3 combines with J gene TRBJ2-1; tentative D call: TRBD2 (5 bases). The CDR3 totals 16 residues. Trimming cost V 2 bases and J 3 bases, with 14 bases left between them. CDR1 is SGHTA and CDR2 is FQGTGA in the germline V gene. The CDR3 region has the DNA TGTGCCAGCAGCTTAGGGAGCCCTAGCCTCTACAATGAGCAGTTCTTC. Its translation: CASSLGSPSLYNEQFF.

The V gene is TRBV7-6, the J gene TRBJ2-7; 7 bases align to TRBD1. The V and J ends lost 3 bases and 4 bases, in that order; junction bases with no gene match: 3. This CDR3 region has 13 residues. CDR1 and CDR2 from the germline V gene are SGHVS and FNYEAQ. CDR3 DNA: TGTGCCAGCAGCTTTAACAGGGGTTACGAGCAGTACTTC. Protein product: CASSFNRGYEQYF.

The gene calls are TRBV7-2 and TRBJ1-1; D remains ambiguous. Trimming removed 1 base from V and 6 bases from J, with 9 bases in between. Looked up from germline, CDR1 is SGHTA and CDR2 is FQGNSA. There are 13 residues in the CDR3. This CDR3 is CASSLGAGSEAFF. The CDR3 bases are TGTGCCAGCAGCTTAGGGGCTGGGTCTGAAGCTTTCTTT.

The rearrangement joins TRBV4-1 to TRBJ1-2; a weak D match, TRBD1 (5 bases). Trimming removed 1 base from V and 5 bases from J, with 14 bases in between. The CDR3 sequence is 15 residues long. CDR1 is MGHRA and CDR2 is YSYEKL in the germline V gene. The CDR3 spells CASSQVVSGAYGYTF. The CDR3 region has the DNA TGCGCCAGCAGCCAAGTTGTCAGTGGGGCTTATGGCTACACCTTC.

The V and J genes are TRBV7-2 and TRBJ2-7; D perhaps matches TRBD2 (6 bases). The ends were cut back, 2 bases at V and 7 bases at J, with 18 bases in the middle. Germline-derived CDR1 and CDR2 are SGHTA and FQGNSA. This CDR3 is built from 15 residues. CDR3 coding DNA: TGTGCCAGCAGCTTATTCGGGGGAGCCCCGGGGGAGCAGTACTTC. Translated: CASSLFGGAPGEQYF.

The chain combines TRBV5-1 with TRBJ2-7; perhaps TRBD2 as D (5 bases). Germline V gene lookup returns CDR1 SGHRS and CDR2 YFSETQ. The V end was cut by 0 bases, the J end by 1 base, with 14 bases between. The CDR3 spans 16 residues. CDR3 sequence reads: CASSLGGRGSSYEQYF. CDR3 DNA: TGCGCCAGCAGCTTGGGCGGTCGGGGTAGTTCCTACGAGCAGTACTTC.

The chain is built from TRBV27 and TRBJ2-7; D unclear. The CDR3 has 14 amino acids. The germline V gene has CDR1 MNHEY and CDR2 SMNVEV (reference sequence). The ends were cut back, 6 bases at V and 1 base at J, with 13 bases in the middle. The CDR3 DNA is TGTGCCAGCAGCCTCCAAAGACATTCCTACGAGCAGTACTTC. Its translation: CASSLQRHSYEQYF.

The V call is TRBV5-1, the J call TRBJ2-1; possibly TRBD2 for D (5 bases). V lost 0 bases to trimming and J lost 4 bases, with 11 bases between them. This CDR3 is built from 15 residues. Per the germline V gene, CDR1 is SGHRS and CDR2 is YFSETQ. CDR3 protein: CASSLDWTGYNEQFF. The CDR3 nucleotides read TGCGCCAGCAGCTTGGATTGGACTGGATACAATGAGCAGTTCTTC.

In regard to this clone: One end of the junction fails to match germline, which may point to a read error. The chain uses TRBV5-1 and TRBJ2-7, with D tentatively TRBD1 (5 bases). Germline V CDR1 and CDR2: SGHRS, YFSETQ. This CDR3 contains 15 residues. CDR3 DNA sequence: TGCGCCAGCAGTCCAACCCCAGGGTTCTCCCACGAGCAGTACTTC. Its translation: CASSPTPGFSHEQYF.

In regard to this clone: This CDR3 is also generated by other DNA sequences in the sample. The chain couples TRBV9 to TRBJ2-7; 12 bases map to TRBD1. This CDR3 is built from 15 residues. Trimming at V came to 0 bases and at J to 7 bases, leaving 5 bases not matched to a gene. CDR1 SGDLS and CDR2 YYNGEE come from the germline V gene. CDR3 residues: CASSVEGQGAGEQYF. The CDR3 DNA sequence: TGTGCCAGCAGCGTAGAGGGACAGGGGGCCGGGGAGCAGTACTTC. Looking up the rest from reference TRBV9 and TRBJ2-7 gives the full variable domain: DSGVTQTPKHLITATGQRVTLRCSPRSGDLSVYWYQQSLDQGLQFLIQYYNGEERAKGNILERFSAQQFPDLHSELNLSSLELGDSALYFCASSVEGQGAGEQYFGPGTRLTVT.

As regards this clone: Different DNA sequences within this sample yield the same CDR3. The rearrangement uses TRBV9 and TRBJ2-2; D not certain. Germline V CDR1 and CDR2: SGDLS, YYNGEE. V shed 2 bases and J shed 5 bases, with 4 bases lying between them. CDR3 length: 12 amino acids. The CDR3 region is CASSVGTGELFF. Written as DNA, the CDR3 is TGTGCCAGCAGCGTCGGGACCGGGGAGCTGTTTTTT.

The count of this clone is one. The rearrangement links TRBV2 to TRBJ1-6; perhaps TRBD1 as D (6 bases). Trimming pared 6 bases from V and 7 bases from J, leaving 10 bases between. CDR3 length: 13 amino acids. Germline lookup yields CDR1 SNHLY and CDR2 FYNNEI. CDR3 coding DNA: TGTGCCAGCAGCCCAACAGGGAATTCACCCCTCCACTTT. This codes for CASSPTGNSPLHF.

The V call is TRBV6-5, the J call TRBJ2-5; 7 nucleotides match TRBD1. J lost 1 base, V lost 5 bases, and 4 bases had no gene match. Germline lookup yields CDR1 MNHEY and CDR2 SVGAGI. This CDR3 is 14 amino acids long. CDR3 residues: CASSQYRGQETQYF. Here the CDR3 DNA reads TGTGCCAGCAGTCAATACAGGGGCCAAGAGACCCAGTACTTC.

The chain combines TRBV7-2 with TRBJ2-7; the match to TRBD2 covers 8 bases. V shed 10 bases, J shed 0 bases, and the junction held 5 bases outside the gene matches. This CDR3 is built from 13 residues. Germline values: CDR1 SGHTA, CDR2 FQGNSA. The DNA of the CDR3 is TGTGCCACTCAGCGGGGGAGCTCCTACGAGCAGTACTTC. Translated, it gives CATQRGSSYEQYF.

J is TRBJ1-6 and V is TRBV19; D remains unclear. Germline values: CDR1 LNHDA, CDR2 SQIVND (reference sequence). Trimming removed 4 bases from V and 15 bases from J, with 13 bases in between. This CDR3 has 12 residues. CDR3 amino acids: CASSSERGVLHF. CDR3 bases: TGTGCCAGTAGTAGCGAACGGGGTGTCCTCCACTTT.

The gene calls are TRBV15 and TRBJ2-7, with TRBD2 matching over 10 bases. J gave up 0 bases and V 0 bases, and 11 bases lay outside the gene matches. Germline V gene lookup returns CDR1 LNHNV and CDR2 YYDKDF (reference sequence). The CDR3 covers 19 residues. CDR3 coding DNA: TGTGCCACCAGCAGAGATACTCACCTAGCGGGGGACCTCTCCTACGAGCAGTACTTC. Protein product: CATSRDTHLAGDLSYEQYF.

The chain is built from TRBV7-2 and TRBJ2-7; TRBD1 is a possible D gene (5 bases). Germline lookup yields CDR1 SGHTA and CDR2 FQGNSA. This CDR3 is built from 16 residues. Between the trimmed V and J ends, which lost 6 bases and 2 bases, there was a span of 20 bases. The CDR3 DNA sequence: TGTGCCAGCAGTTCCCTAGGGGCCCAGGGCACCTACGAGCAGTACTTC. Translation gives CASSSLGAQGTYEQYF.

The rearrangement uses TRBV7-2 and TRBJ2-7, with TRBD1 matching 7 bases. The CDR3 runs to 14 residues. Germline loops: CDR1 SGHTA, CDR2 FQGNSA. J lost 6 bases, V lost 5 bases, and 10 bases had no gene match. This chain's CDR3 is CASSLTEGASEQYF. CDR3 nucleotide sequence: TGTGCCAGCAGCCTAACAGAGGGGGCGAGCGAGCAGTACTTC. The full variable domain, completed using reference TRBV7-2 and TRBJ2-7, is GAGVSQSPSNKVTEKGKDVELRCDPISGHTALYWYRQSLGQGLEFLIYFQGNSAPDKSGLPSDRFSAERTGGSVSTLTIQRTQQEDSAVYLCASSLTEGASEQYFGPGTRLTVT.

As to this clone: The identical CDR3 is also encoded by other nucleotide sequences in the sample. V is TRBV5-6 and J is TRBJ2-7; D remains unclear. Germline CDR1 is SGHDT and CDR2 is YYEEEE. With 2 bases removed from V and 3 bases from J, the gap between germline ends came to 6 bases. The CDR3 has 12 residues. The CDR3 protein is CASSLTGYEQYF. The DNA of the CDR3 is TGTGCCAGCAGCTTAACGGGCTACGAGCAGTACTTC.

This clone was picked up one time. This sequence joins TRBV4-1 and TRBJ2-7; 7 bases map to TRBD1. The CDR3 totals 14 residues. Unmatched junction bases numbered 6, after V lost 2 bases and J lost 5 bases. Germline CDR1 is MGHRA and CDR2 is YSYEKL. In DNA, the CDR3 is TGCGCCAGCAGCCAACAGGGGGATAGGGACGAGCAGTACTTC. This codes for CASSQQGDRDEQYF.

This rearrangement joins TRBV19 to TRBJ2-2, with TRBD2 matching 9 bases. Germline V gene lookup returns CDR1 LNHDA and CDR2 SQIVND (reference sequence). The V gene end was trimmed by 10 bases and the J gene end by 5 bases; junction bases not matched to a gene: 14. This CDR3 is 16 amino acids long. DNA for the CDR3: TGTGCCACCCAGAGGGAGCGGGAGGAATGGACCGGGGAGCTGTTTTTT. The encoded protein is CATQREREEWTGELFF.